This TCR beta chain was observed in a study of blood T cell repertoires in COVID-19. Study information: T cells, B-cell-depleted T cells, or PBMCs supplied cDNA or gDNA.

Profiled with immunoSEQ multiplex PCR; TCRdb holds only in-frame clones, not every one. The sample records roughly 110,000 clones, 80% to 85% being singletons. Germline-derived CDR1 and CDR2 are LGHDT and YNNKEL (reference sequence). CDR3 size: 13 residues. Deletions cut 0 bases from V and 6 bases from J, with 8 bases between. The source is a human donor in a cohort sampled during active COVID-19. Material: peripheral blood. The chain couples TRBV3-1 (or the pseudogene TRBV3-2) to TRBJ1-1, with no clear D. DNA of the CDR3: TGTGCCAGCAGCCAAGAAGTGGGAGCTGAAGCTTTCTTT. Translation: CASSQEVGAEAFF.